Shown below are 5 T cell receptor beta chains from a single sample sequenced in a study of molecular identifiers for immune sequencing clone quantification. TCRdb re-analysed the PCR reads in MiXCR, keeping a single row per CDR3 protein. The profile shows 2,000 to 2,500 distinct CDR3 sequences, 20% to 25% of them singletons. Sequenced: naive CD8+ T cells from blood, with Jurkat cell RNA spiked in. Subset indicated: FACS-sorted CD8+CD4-CCR7+CD45RA+ naive T cells. All receptors come from a human donor in good health. Some libraries in this study had Jurkat cell RNA spiked in.

In its sample, this clonotype is medium-sized. The V and J genes are TRBV25-1 and TRBJ1-2; 7 bases line up with TRBD1. V lost 6 bases to trimming and J lost 3 bases; unmatched junction nucleotides: 7. Germline V lookup: CDR1 MGHDK, CDR2 SYGVNS. The CDR3 spans 14 residues. The CDR3 reads CASRDRDSYYGYTF. In nucleotides, the CDR3 is TGTGCCAGCAGAGACAGGGACTCTTACTATGGCTACACCTTC.

Within the sample, this clonotype is medium-sized. V is TRBV4-1 and J is TRBJ2-7; 8 bases fit TRBD1. With V trimmed by 4 bases and J by 5 bases, 10 bases remained unmatched. The germline gives CDR1 MGHRA, CDR2 YSYEKL. This CDR3 is built from 15 residues. The CDR3 DNA follows: TGCGCCAGCAGCCGCTTAGGACAGGGTCGGGACGAGCAGTACTTC. It is translated as CASSRLGQGRDEQYF.

This clonotype rates as medium-sized (0.01 to 0.1%). The chain has TRBV28 and TRBJ2-5; 11 nucleotides line up with TRBD2. The CDR3 totals 16 residues. Trimming took 2 bases from V and 4 from J; bases not matched to a gene: 6. In germline, CDR1 is MDHEN, CDR2 SYDVKM. CDR3 bases: TGTGCCAGCAGTTTACTACTAGCGGGAGCCGGAGAGACCCAGTACTTC. It encodes CASSLLLAGAGETQYF.

In its sample, this clonotype is medium-sized. J is TRBJ2-7 and V is TRBV6-2 or TRBV6-3; TRBD1 is a possible D gene (5 bases). The ends were cut back, 5 bases at V and 0 bases at J, with 20 bases in the middle. The CDR3 extends over 17 amino acids. The V gene's germline CDR1 is MNHEY and CDR2 SVGEGT. Here the CDR3 DNA reads TGTGCCAGCAGTCCAGACAGCTTACGTCGCCCCTCCTACGAGCAGTACTTC. It specifies CASSPDSLRRPSYEQYF.

The CDR3 sequence: CASSFALAFTDTQYF. CDR3 nucleotides: TGTGCCAGCAGTTTCGCCCTAGCCTTCACAGATACGCAGTATTTT. V usage is TRBV28 and J usage is TRBJ2-3; weak D call: TRBD2 (5 bases). This CDR3 is built from 15 residues. CDR1 MDHEN and CDR2 SYDVKM come from the germline V gene. V was clipped by 3 bases and J by 2 bases, with 12 bases between them.